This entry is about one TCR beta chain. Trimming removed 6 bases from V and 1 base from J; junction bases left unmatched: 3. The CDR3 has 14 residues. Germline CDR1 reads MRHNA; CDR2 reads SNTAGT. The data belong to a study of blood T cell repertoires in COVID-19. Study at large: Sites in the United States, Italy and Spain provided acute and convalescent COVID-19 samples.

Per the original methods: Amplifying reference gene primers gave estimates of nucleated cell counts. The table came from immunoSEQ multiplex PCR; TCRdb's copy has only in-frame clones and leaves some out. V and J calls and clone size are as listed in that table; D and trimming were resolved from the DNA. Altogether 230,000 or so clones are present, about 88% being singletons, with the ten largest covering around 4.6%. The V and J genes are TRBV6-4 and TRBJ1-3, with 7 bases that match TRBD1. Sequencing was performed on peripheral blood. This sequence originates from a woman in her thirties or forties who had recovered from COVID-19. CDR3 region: CASRTGTSGNTIYF. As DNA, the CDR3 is TGTGCCAGCAGGACAGGGACTTCTGGAAACACCATATATTTT.